This T cell receptor (beta chain) derives from a study of blood T cell repertoires in COVID-19. On the study more broadly: From T cells, B-cell-depleted T cells, or PBMCs came the material, which was cDNA or gDNA.

CDR1 ENHRY and CDR2 SYGVKD come from the germline V gene. CDR3 length equals 16 residues. V trimming: 5 bases; J trimming: 1 base; junction bases outside the gene matches: 5. Recruited during active infection, patients (from Seattle) were subsequently followed longitudinally. As processed by the authors: Quantification of nucleated cells was approximated via reference gene primer amplification. The data were produced by immunoSEQ multiplex PCR, yet TCRdb's version contains in-frame clones alone and is incomplete. The DNA was the basis for D and trimming; V, J and clone size are from that table. This sample has under 250,000 clones, with around 90% found just once.

This clonotype was obtained from a man between 60 and 75 years old with COVID-19, enrolled during active disease. The chain combines TRBV10-3 with TRBJ2-2; 9 nucleotides match TRBD2. Sequenced: peripheral blood. The CDR3 region is CAISLLSGGNTGELFF. The CDR3 DNA sequence: TGTGCCATCAGTCTCCTTAGCGGGGGGAACACCGGGGAGCTGTTTTTT.